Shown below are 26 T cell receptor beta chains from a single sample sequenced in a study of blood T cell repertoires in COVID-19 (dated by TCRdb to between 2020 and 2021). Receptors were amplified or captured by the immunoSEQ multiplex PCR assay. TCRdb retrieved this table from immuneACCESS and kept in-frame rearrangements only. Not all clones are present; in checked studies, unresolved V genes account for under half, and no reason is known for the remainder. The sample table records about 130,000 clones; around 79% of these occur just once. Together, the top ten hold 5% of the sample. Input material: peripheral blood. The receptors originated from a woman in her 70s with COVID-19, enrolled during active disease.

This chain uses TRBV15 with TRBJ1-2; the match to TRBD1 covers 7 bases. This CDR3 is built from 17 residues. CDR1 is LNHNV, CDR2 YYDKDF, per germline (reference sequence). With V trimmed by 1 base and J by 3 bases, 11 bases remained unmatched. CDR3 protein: CATSRGDERQGDYGYTF. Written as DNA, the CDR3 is TGTGCCACCAGCAGAGGGGATGAACGACAGGGTGACTATGGCTACACCTTC.

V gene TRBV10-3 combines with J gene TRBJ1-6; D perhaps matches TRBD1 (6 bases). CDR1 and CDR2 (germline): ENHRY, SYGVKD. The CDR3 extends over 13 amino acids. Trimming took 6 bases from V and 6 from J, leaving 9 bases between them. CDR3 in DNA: TGTGCCATCAGGGCCAGGGGTAATTCACCCCTCCACTTT. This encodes CAIRARGNSPLHF.

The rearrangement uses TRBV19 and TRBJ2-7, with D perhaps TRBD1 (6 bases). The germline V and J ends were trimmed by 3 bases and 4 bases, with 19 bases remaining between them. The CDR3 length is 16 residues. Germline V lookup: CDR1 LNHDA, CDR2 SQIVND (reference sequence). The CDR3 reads CASSIEGPGTSYEQYF. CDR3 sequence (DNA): TGTGCCAGTAGTATTGAGGGTCCCGGGACATCTTACGAGCAGTACTTC.

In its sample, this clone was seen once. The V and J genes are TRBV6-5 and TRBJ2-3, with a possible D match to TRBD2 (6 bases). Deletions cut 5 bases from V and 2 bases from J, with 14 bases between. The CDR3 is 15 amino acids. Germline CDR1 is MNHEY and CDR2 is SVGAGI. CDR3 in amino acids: CASSPRRTNTDTQYF. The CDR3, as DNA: TGTGCCAGCAGTCCAAGGAGGACTAACACAGATACGCAGTATTTT.

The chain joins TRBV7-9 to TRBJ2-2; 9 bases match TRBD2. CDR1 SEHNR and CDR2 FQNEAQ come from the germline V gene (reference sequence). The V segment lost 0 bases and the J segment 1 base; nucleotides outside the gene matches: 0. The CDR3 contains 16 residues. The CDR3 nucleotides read TGTGCCAGCAGCTTAGCTAGCGGGGGGAACACCGGGGAGCTGTTTTTT. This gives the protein CASSLASGGNTGELFF.

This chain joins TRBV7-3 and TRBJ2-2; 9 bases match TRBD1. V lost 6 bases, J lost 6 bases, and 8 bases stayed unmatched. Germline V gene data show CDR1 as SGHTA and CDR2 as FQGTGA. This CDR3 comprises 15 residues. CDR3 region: CASSRGQGRAGELFF. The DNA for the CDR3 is TGTGCCAGCAGTCGGGGACAGGGTCGAGCCGGGGAGCTGTTTTTT.

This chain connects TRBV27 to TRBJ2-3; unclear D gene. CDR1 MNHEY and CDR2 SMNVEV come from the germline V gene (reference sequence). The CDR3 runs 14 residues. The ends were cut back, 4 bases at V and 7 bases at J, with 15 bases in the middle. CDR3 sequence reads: CASSSALSSNTQYF. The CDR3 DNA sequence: TGTGCCAGCAGTTCCGCCCTAAGCTCGAATACGCAGTATTTT.

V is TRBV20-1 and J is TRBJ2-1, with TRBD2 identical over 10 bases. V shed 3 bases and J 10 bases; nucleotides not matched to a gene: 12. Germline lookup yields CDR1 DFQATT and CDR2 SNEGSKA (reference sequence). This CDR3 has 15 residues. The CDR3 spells CSASGQSGGAKEQFF. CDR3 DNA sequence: TGCAGTGCTAGTGGTCAAAGCGGGGGGGCCAAGGAGCAGTTCTTC.

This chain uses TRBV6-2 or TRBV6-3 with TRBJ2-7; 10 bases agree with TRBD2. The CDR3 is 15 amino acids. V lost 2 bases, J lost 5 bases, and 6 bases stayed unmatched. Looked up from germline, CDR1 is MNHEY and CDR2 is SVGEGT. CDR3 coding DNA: TGTGCCAGCAGTTACAGGGGACTAGCGTCAAACGAGCAGTACTTC. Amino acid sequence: CASSYRGLASNEQYF.

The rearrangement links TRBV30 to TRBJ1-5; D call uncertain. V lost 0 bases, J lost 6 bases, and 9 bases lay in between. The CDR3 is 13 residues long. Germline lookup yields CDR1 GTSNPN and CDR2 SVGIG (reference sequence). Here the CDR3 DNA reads TGTGCCTGGAGTGTAAATCGTGTTCAGCCCCAGCATTTT. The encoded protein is CAWSVNRVQPQHF.

The CDR3 region has the DNA TGTGCCAGCAGATTAGACAGGGTGGTTGAAAAACTGTTTTTT. This sequence encodes CASRLDRVVEKLFF. The chain combines TRBV6-1 with TRBJ1-4; the match to TRBD1 covers 7 bases. The CDR3 consists of 14 residues. The V gene's germline CDR1 is MNHNS and CDR2 SASEGT. Trimming at V came to 6 bases and at J to 7 bases, leaving 8 bases not matched to a gene.

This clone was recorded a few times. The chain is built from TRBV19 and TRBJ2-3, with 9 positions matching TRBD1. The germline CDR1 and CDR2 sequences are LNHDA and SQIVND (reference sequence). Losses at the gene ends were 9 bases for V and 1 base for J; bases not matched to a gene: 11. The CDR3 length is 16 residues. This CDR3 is CASSQGAPLRTDTQYF. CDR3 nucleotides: TGTGCCAGCTCACAGGGGGCCCCTCTCCGCACAGATACGCAGTATTTT.

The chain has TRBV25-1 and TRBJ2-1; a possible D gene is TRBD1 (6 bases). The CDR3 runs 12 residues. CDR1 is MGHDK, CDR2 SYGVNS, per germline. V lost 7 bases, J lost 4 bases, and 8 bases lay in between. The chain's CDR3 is CASKGGYNEQFF. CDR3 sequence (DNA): TGTGCCAGCAAAGGGGGTTACAATGAGCAGTTCTTC.

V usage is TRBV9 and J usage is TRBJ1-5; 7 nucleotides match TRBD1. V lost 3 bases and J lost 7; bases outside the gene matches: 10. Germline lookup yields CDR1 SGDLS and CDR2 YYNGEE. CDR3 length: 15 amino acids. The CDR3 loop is CASSDTGDPGQPQHF. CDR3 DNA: TGTGCCAGCAGCGACACAGGGGACCCGGGGCAGCCCCAGCATTTT. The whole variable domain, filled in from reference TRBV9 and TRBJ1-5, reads DSGVTQTPKHLITATGQRVTLRCSPRSGDLSVYWYQQSLDQGLQFLIQYYNGEERAKGNILERFSAQQFPDLHSELNLSSLELGDSALYFCASSDTGDPGQPQHFGDGTRLSIL.

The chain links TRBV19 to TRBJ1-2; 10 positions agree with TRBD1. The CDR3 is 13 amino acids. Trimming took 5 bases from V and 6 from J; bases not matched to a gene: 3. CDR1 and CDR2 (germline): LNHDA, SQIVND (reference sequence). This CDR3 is CASSLDRGDGYTF. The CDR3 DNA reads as TGTGCCAGTAGTTTGGACAGGGGGGATGGCTACACCTTC.

Here the CDR3 DNA reads TGTGCCAGCAGTCCAAAACAGGGGTTTGGCAATCAGCCCCAGCATTTT. It is translated as CASSPKQGFGNQPQHF. The rearrangement links TRBV28 to TRBJ1-5; TRBD1 matches 7 bases. Germline V gene data show CDR1 as MDHEN and CDR2 as SYDVKM. The CDR3 length is 16 residues. V was clipped by 5 bases and J by 2 bases; unmatched bases: 9.

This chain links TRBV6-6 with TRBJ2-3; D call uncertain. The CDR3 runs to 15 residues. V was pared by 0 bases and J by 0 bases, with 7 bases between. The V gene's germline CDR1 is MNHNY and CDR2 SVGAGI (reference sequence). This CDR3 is CASSYSQASTDTQYF. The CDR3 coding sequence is TGTGCCAGCAGTTACTCCCAGGCTAGCACAGATACGCAGTATTTT.

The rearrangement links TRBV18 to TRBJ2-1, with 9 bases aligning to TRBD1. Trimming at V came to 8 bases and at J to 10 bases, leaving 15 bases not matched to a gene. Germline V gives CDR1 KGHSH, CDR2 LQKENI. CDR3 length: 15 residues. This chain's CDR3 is CASTPPGTGYGEQFF. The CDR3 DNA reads TGTGCCAGCACCCCCCCCGGGACAGGGTATGGAGAGCAGTTCTTC.

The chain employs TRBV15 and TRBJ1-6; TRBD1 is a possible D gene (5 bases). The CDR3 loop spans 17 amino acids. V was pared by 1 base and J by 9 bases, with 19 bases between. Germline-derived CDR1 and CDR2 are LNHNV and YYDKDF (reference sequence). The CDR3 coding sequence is TGTGCCACCAGCAGAGCGGGGGTCGGGGAAAAGCGTTCACCCCTCCACTTT. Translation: CATSRAGVGEKRSPLHF. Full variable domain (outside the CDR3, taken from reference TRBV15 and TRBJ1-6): DAMVIQNPRYQVTQFGKPVTLSCSQTLNHNVMYWYQQKSSQAPKLLFHYYDKDFNNEADTPDNFQSRRPNTSFCFLDIRSPGLGDTAMYLCATSRAGVGEKRSPLHFGNGTRLTVT.

The CDR3, as DNA: TGCAGCGTTGATGCGACAGGGGGGGAGACCCAGTACTTC. Translated: CSVDATGGETQYF. The chain links TRBV29-1 to TRBJ2-5, with 9 bases lining up with TRBD1. The CDR3 consists of 13 residues. CDR1 is SQVTM, CDR2 ANQGSEA, per germline. V gave up 3 bases and J gave up 5 bases; unmatched junction bases: 4.

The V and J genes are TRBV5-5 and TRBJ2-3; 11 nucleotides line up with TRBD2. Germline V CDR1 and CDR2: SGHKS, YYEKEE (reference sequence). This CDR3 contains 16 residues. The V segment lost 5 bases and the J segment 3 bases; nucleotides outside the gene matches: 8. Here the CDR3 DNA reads TGTGCCAGCAGTCTGGGTCTAGCGGGGGGAACAGATACGCAGTATTTT. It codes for CASSLGLAGGTDTQYF.

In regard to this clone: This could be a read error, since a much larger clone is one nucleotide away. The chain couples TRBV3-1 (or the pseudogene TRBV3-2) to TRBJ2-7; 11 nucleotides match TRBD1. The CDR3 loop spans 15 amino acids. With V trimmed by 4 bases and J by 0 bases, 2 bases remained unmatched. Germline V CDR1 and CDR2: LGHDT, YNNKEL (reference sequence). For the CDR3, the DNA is TGTGCCAGCAGCCCCGGGACAGGGGGCTCCTACGAGCAGTACTTC. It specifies CASSPGTGGSYEQYF.

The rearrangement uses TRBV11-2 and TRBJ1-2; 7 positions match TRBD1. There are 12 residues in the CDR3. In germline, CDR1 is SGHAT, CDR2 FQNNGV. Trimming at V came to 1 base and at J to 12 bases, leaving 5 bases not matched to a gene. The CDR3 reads CASSLAGQRDTF. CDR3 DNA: TGTGCCAGCAGCTTAGCGGGACAGCGGGACACCTTC.

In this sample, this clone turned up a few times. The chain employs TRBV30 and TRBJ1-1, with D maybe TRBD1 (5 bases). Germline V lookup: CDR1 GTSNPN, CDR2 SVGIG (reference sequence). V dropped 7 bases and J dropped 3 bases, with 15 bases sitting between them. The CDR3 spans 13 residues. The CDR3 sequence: CASSGLSDTEAFF. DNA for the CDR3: TGTGCCTCCTCAGGGTTAAGTGACACTGAAGCTTTCTTT.

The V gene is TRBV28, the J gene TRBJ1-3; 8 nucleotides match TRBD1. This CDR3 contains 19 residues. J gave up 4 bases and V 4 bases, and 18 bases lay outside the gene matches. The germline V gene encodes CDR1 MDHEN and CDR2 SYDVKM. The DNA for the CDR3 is TGTGCCAGCAGTTCCTCGGACAGGGCGAGGGGCGCGGGGGGAAACACCATATATTTT. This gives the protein CASSSSDRARGAGGNTIYF.

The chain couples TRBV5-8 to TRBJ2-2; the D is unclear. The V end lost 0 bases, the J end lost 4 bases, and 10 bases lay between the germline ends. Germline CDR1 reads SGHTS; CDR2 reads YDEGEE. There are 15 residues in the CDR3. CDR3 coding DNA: TGTGCCAGCAGCTTGGCCTCAGGTGTCACCGGGGAGCTGTTTTTT. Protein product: CASSLASGVTGELFF. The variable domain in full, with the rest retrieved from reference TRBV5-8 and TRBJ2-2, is EAGVTQSPTHLIKTRGQQATLRCSPISGHTSVYWYQQALGLGLQFLLWYDEGEERNRGNFPPRFSGRQFPNYSSELNVNALELEDSALYLCASSLASGVTGELFFGEGSRLTVL.